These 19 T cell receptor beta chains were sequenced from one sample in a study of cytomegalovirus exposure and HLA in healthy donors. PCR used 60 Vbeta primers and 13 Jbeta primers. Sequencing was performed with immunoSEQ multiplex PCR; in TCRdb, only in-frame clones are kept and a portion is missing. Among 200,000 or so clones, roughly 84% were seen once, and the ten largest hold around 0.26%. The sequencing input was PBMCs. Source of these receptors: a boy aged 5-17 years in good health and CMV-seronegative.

CDR3 amino acids: CASSTGVGNQPQHF. The DNA of the CDR3 is TGTGCCAGCAGTACAGGGGTCGGCAATCAGCCCCAGCATTTT. The J gene is TRBJ1-5, the V gene TRBV6-5; 7 bases agree with TRBD1. After removal of 5 bases from V and 2 bases from J, the junction contained 3 bases not matched to a gene. The CDR3 is made up of 14 amino acids. CDR1 is MNHEY and CDR2 is SVGAGI in the germline V gene.

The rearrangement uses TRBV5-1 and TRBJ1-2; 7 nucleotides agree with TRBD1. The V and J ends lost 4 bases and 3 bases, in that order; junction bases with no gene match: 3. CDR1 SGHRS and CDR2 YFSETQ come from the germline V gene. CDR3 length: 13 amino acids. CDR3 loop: CASSTGVDYGYTF. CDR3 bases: TGCGCCAGCAGCACAGGGGTGGACTATGGCTACACCTTC.

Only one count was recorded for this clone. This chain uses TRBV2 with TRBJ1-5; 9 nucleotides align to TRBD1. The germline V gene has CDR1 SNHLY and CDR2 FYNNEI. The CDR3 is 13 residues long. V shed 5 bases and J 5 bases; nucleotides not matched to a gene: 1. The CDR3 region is CASSWTGDQPQHF. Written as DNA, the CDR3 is TGTGCCAGCAGTTGGACAGGGGATCAGCCCCAGCATTTT.

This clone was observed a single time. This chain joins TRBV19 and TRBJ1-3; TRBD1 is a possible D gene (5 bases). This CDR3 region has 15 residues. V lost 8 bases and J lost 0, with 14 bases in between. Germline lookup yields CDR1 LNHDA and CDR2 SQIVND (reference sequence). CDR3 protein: CASSAQAHSGNTIYF. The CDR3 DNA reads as TGTGCCAGTTCTGCACAGGCCCACTCTGGAAACACCATATATTTT.

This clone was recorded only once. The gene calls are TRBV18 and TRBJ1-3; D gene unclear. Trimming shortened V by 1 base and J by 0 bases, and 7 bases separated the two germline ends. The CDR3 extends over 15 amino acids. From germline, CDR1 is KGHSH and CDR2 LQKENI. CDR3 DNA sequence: TGTGCCAGCTCACCACTCACACGCTCTGGAAACACCATATATTTT. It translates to CASSPLTRSGNTIYF.

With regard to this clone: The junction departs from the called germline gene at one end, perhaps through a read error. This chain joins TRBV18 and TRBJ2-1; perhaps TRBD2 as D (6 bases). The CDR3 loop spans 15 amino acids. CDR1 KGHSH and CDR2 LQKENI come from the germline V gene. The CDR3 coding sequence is TGTGTCAGCTCACCACAACGGGACTTCTACAATGAGCAGTTCTTC. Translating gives CVSSPQRDFYNEQFF.

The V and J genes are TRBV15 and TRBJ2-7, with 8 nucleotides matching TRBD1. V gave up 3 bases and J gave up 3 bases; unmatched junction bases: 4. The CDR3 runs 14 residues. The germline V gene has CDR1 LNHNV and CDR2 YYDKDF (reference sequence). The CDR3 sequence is CATSSGQGFYEQYF. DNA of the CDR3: TGTGCCACCAGCAGTGGACAGGGTTTCTACGAGCAGTACTTC.

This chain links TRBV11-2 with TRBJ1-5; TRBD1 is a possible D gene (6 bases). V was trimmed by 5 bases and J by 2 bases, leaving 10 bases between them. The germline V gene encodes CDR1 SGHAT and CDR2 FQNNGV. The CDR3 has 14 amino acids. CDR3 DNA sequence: TGTGCCAGCAGCGAGCGGACAGGCAATCAGCCCCAGCATTTT. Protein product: CASSERTGNQPQHF.

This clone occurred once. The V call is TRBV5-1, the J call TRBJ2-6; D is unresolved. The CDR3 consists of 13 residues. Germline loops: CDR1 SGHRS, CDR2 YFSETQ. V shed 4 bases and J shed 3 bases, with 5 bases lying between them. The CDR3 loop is CASSPGGANVLTF. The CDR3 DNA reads TGCGCCAGCAGCCCAGGTGGGGCCAACGTCCTGACTTTC.

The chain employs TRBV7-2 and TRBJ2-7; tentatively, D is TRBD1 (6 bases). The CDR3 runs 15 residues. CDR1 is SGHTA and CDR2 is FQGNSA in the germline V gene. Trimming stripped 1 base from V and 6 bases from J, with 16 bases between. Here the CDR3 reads CASSLGPGTSREQYF. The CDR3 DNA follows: TGTGCCAGCAGCTTAGGGCCCGGGACATCCCGCGAGCAGTACTTC.

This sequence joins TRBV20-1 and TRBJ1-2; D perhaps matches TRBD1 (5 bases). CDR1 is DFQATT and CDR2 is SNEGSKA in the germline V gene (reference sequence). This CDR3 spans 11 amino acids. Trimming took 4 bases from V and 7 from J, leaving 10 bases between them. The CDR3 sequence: CSANPGFGYTF. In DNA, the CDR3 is TGCAGTGCTAACCCAGGGTTTGGCTACACCTTC.

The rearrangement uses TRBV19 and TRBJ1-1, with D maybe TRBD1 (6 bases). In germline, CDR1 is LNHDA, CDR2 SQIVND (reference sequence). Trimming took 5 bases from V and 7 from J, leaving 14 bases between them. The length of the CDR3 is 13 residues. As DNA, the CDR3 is TGTGCCAGTAGTCCTCACAGGGTAAATGAAGCTTTCTTT. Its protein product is CASSPHRVNEAFF.

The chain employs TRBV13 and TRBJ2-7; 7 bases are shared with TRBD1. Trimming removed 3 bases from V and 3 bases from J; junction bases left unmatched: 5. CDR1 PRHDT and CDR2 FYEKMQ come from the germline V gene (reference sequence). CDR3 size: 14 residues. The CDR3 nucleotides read TGTGCCAGCAGCTTGGATGGGACAGACTACGAGCAGTACTTC. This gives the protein CASSLDGTDYEQYF.

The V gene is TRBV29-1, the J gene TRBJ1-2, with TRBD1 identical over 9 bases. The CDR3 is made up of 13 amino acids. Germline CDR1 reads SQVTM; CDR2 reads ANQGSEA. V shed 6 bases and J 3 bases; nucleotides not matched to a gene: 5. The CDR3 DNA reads TGCAGCGTCCAAGGGACAGGGCACTATGGCTACACCTTC. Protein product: CSVQGTGHYGYTF.

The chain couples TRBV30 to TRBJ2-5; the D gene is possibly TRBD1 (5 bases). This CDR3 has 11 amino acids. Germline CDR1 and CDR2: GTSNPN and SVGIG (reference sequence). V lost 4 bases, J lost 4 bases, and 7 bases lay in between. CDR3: CAWNQGETQYF. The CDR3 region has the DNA TGTGCCTGGAACCAGGGAGAGACCCAGTACTTC.

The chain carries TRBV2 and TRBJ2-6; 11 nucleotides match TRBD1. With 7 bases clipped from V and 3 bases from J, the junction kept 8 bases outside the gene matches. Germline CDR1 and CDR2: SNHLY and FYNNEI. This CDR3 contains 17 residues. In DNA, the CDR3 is TGTGCCAGCAAGGGGGGACAGGGGGACTTTGGGGCCAACGTCCTGACTTTC. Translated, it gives CASKGGQGDFGANVLTF.

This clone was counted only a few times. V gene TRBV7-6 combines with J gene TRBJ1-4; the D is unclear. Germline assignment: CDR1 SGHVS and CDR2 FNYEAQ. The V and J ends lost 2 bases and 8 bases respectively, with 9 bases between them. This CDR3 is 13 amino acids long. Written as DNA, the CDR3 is TGTGCCAGCAGCTTATACGTGAGGGAAAAACTGTTTTTT. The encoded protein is CASSLYVREKLFF.

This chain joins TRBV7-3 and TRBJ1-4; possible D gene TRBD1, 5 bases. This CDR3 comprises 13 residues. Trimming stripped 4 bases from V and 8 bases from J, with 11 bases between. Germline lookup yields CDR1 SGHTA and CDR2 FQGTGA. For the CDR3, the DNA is TGTGCCAGCAGCTCCGGACACGGGGAAAAACTGTTTTTT. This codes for CASSSGHGEKLFF.

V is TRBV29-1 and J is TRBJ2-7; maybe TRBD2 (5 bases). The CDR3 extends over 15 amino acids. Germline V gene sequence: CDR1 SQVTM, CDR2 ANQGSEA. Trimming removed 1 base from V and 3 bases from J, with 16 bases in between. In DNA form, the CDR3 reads TGCAGCGTTGAAGTATGGAGGCAGAACTACTACGAGCAGTACTTC. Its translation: CSVEVWRQNYYEQYF.